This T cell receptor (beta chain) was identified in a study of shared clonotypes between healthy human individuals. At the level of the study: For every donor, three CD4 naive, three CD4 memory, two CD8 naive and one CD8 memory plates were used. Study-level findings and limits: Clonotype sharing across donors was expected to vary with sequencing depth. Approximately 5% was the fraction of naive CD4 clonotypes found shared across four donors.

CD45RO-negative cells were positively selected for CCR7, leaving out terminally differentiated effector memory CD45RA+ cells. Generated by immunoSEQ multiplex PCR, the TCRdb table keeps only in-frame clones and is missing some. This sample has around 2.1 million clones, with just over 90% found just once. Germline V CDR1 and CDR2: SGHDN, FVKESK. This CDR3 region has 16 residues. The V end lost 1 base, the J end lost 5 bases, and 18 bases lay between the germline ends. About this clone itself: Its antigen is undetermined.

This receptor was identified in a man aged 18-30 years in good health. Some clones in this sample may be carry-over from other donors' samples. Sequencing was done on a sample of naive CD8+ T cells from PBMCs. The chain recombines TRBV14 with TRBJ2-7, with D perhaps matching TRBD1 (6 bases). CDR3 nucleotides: TGTGCCAGCAGCCAAGGTTCGTACAGGGTACGGAACGAGCAGTACTTC. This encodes CASSQGSYRVRNEQYF.